The 16 T cell receptor beta chains below were found in one sample sequenced in a study of technical replicates of blood from a few donors. Repertoires were generated with immunoSEQ multiplex PCR, while TCRdb's copy carries only in-frame clones and drops some. Of roughly 71,000 clones in the sample, just under 97% were seen once. Specimen: T cells isolated from PBMCs. Receptors were obtained from a human donor in good health.

The chain has TRBV5-1 and TRBJ2-4, with TRBD2 identical over 13 bases. This CDR3 spans 18 amino acids. With 4 bases clipped from V and 0 bases from J, the junction kept 7 bases outside the gene matches. The germline V gene has CDR1 SGHRS and CDR2 YFSETQ. This CDR3 reads CASSLRTSGSPAKNIQYF. CDR3 nucleotides: TGCGCCAGCAGCCTAAGGACTAGCGGGAGTCCAGCCAAAAACATTCAGTACTTC.

The chain carries TRBV5-6 and TRBJ2-1; D is uncertain. The CDR3 loop spans 14 amino acids. V lost 7 bases and J lost 0, with 11 bases in between. From germline, CDR1 is SGHDT and CDR2 YYEEEE. CDR3 region: CASGLLSSYNEQFF. DNA for the CDR3: TGTGCCAGCGGGCTTTTGAGCTCCTACAATGAGCAGTTCTTC.

The chain uses TRBV27 and TRBJ1-2, with D perhaps matching TRBD1 (6 bases). Trimming took off 1 base at V and 3 bases at J, with 18 bases between the two ends. CDR3 length equals 17 residues. CDR1 MNHEY and CDR2 SMNVEV come from the germline V gene (reference sequence). CDR3 sequence (DNA): TGTGCCAGCAGTTTATATATTGGACAGAAAGGTGACTATGGCTACACCTTC. As protein: CASSLYIGQKGDYGYTF.

The V and J genes are TRBV6-5 and TRBJ2-7; TRBD2 matches at 8 bases. With V trimmed by 6 bases and J by 0 bases, 1 base remained unmatched. Germline V CDR1 and CDR2: MNHEY, SVGAGI. This CDR3 comprises 13 residues. The CDR3: CASSGTSSYEQYF. The CDR3 DNA reads TGTGCCAGCAGCGGGACTAGCTCCTACGAGCAGTACTTC.

The chain couples TRBV4-1 to TRBJ1-2, with 8 bases matching TRBD1. The CDR3 spans 14 residues. CDR1 and CDR2 from the germline V gene are MGHRA and YSYEKL. V shed 3 bases and J 8 bases; nucleotides not matched to a gene: 8. This CDR3 reads CASSQERDRRGYTF. The CDR3 DNA reads as TGCGCCAGCAGCCAGGAACGGGACAGGAGGGGCTACACCTTC.

This sequence joins TRBV7-9 and TRBJ2-7; tentatively, D is TRBD1 (6 bases). CDR1 is SEHNR, CDR2 FQNEAQ, per germline (reference sequence). The CDR3 loop spans 12 amino acids. V was clipped by 6 bases and J by 4 bases, with 10 bases between them. The CDR3 region has the DNA TGTGCCAGCAGTCCGGACAGATACGAGCAGTACTTC. Protein: CASSPDRYEQYF.

This chain connects TRBV14 to TRBJ2-1; 10 nucleotides align to TRBD2. The germline gives CDR1 SGHDN, CDR2 FVKESK. The V gene end was trimmed by 6 bases and the J gene end by 6 bases; junction bases not matched to a gene: 2. CDR3 length equals 13 residues. The CDR3 spells CASSSSGSNEQFF. Written as DNA, the CDR3 is TGTGCCAGCAGTTCTAGCGGGAGCAATGAGCAGTTCTTC.

The rearrangement links TRBV28 to TRBJ1-2; weak D call: TRBD1 (5 bases). Germline CDR1 and CDR2: MDHEN and SYDVKM. This CDR3 is 13 amino acids long. The V end was cut by 2 bases, the J end by 8 bases, with 12 bases between. The CDR3 nucleotides read TGTGCCAGCAGTTTAAGGGGAGGGGCCGGCTACACCTTC. This gives the protein CASSLRGGAGYTF.

The chain joins TRBV5-6 to TRBJ2-2; tentative D call: TRBD1 (6 bases). The CDR3 covers 17 residues. Per the germline V gene, CDR1 is SGHDT and CDR2 is YYEEEE. Trimming stripped 2 bases from V and 1 base from J, with 15 bases between. CDR3 protein: CASSFTRTALNTGELFF. For the CDR3, the DNA is TGTGCCAGCAGCTTCACGCGGACAGCATTGAACACCGGGGAGCTGTTTTTT.

The V call is TRBV5-6, the J call TRBJ2-1; TRBD2 matches 12 bases. Per germline, CDR1 SGHDT and CDR2 YYEEEE. The CDR3 is made up of 16 amino acids. J was trimmed by 5 bases and V by 4 bases; bases with no gene match: 7. The CDR3 spells CASSPSSGGAHNEQFF. CDR3 nucleotides: TGTGCCAGCAGCCCCTCTAGCGGGGGGGCCCACAATGAGCAGTTCTTC.

The chain has TRBV10-3 and TRBJ1-2; 8 bases match TRBD1. The CDR3 runs 14 residues. Losses at the gene ends were 6 bases for V and 8 bases for J; bases not matched to a gene: 11. The V gene's germline CDR1 is ENHRY and CDR2 SYGVKD. CDR3 loop: CAISQTGDQGGYTF. As DNA, the CDR3 is TGTGCCATCAGCCAGACAGGGGATCAAGGAGGCTACACCTTC.

The V gene is TRBV5-1, the J gene TRBJ2-2, with TRBD1 matching 7 bases. Germline loops: CDR1 SGHRS, CDR2 YFSETQ. CDR3 size: 15 residues. Germline trimming cut 0 bases from V and 4 bases from J; bases unmatched to any gene: 3. CDR3 protein: CASSLEGGSTGELFF. DNA of the CDR3: TGCGCCAGCAGCTTGGAAGGGGGCTCCACCGGGGAGCTGTTTTTT. The whole variable domain, filled in from reference TRBV5-1 and TRBJ2-2, reads KAGVTQTPRYLIKTRGQQVTLSCSPISGHRSVSWYQQTPGQGLQFLFEYFSETQRNKGNFPGRFSGRQFSNSRSEMNVSTLELGDSALYLCASSLEGGSTGELFFGEGSRLTVL.

The chain has TRBV27 and TRBJ1-5, with 12 nucleotides matching TRBD1. CDR1 is MNHEY, CDR2 SMNVEV, per germline (reference sequence). The ends lost 4 bases at V and 5 bases at J; junction bases unmatched: 3. The CDR3 has 15 residues. The DNA of the CDR3 is TGTGCCAGCAGTTCGGGACAGGGGGCATATCAGCCCCAGCATTTT. Protein product: CASSSGQGAYQPQHF.

The chain couples TRBV5-1 to TRBJ2-7; 8 bases line up with TRBD1. The CDR3 sequence is 15 residues long. J was trimmed by 1 base and V by 7 bases; bases with no gene match: 10. Germline V lookup: CDR1 SGHRS, CDR2 YFSETQ. CDR3 bases: TGCGCCAGCGATCTAGGGGACAGGAGTTCCTACGAGCAGTACTTC. Its translation: CASDLGDRSSYEQYF. The complete variable domain, with remaining parts taken from reference TRBV5-1 and TRBJ2-7, reads KAGVTQTPRYLIKTRGQQVTLSCSPISGHRSVSWYQQTPGQGLQFLFEYFSETQRNKGNFPGRFSGRQFSNSRSEMNVSTLELGDSALYLCASDLGDRSSYEQYFGPGTRLTVT.

The chain joins TRBV4-2 to TRBJ1-2; unclear D gene. V was trimmed by 4 bases and J by 1 base, leaving 10 bases between them. Germline V gives CDR1 LGHNA, CDR2 YNFKEQ. This CDR3 spans 14 amino acids. The CDR3 here is CASSRSDINYGYTF. CDR3 in DNA: TGTGCCAGCAGCCGAAGTGACATTAACTATGGCTACACCTTC.

This chain links TRBV10-3 with TRBJ1-2; TRBD1 matches 10 bases. The CDR3 has 14 residues. Trimming cost V 6 bases and J 10 bases; bases outside gene matches: 11. Per the germline V gene, CDR1 is ENHRY and CDR2 is SYGVKD. DNA of the CDR3: TGTGCCATCAGGAGGGACAGGGGCCAGGAGGACTACACCTTC. Translated, it gives CAIRRDRGQEDYTF.